The 17 T cell receptor beta chains below were found in one sample sequenced in a study of cytomegalovirus exposure and HLA in healthy donors. Sequencing was performed with immunoSEQ multiplex PCR; in TCRdb, only in-frame clones are kept and a portion is missing. The table includes more than 90,000 clones, about 84% detected once. Sample: PBMCs. The receptors originated from a man in his late teens or twenties in good health and CMV-seronegative.

This clone is deemed large. Different DNA sequences within this sample yield the same CDR3. The chain uses TRBV7-6 and TRBJ2-1; D gene unclear. The CDR3 is made up of 13 amino acids. Germline CDR1 reads SGHVS; CDR2 reads FNYEAQ. The germline V and J ends were trimmed by 3 bases and 1 base, with 4 bases remaining between them. CDR3: CASSLSSYNEQFF. CDR3 DNA: TGTGCCAGCAGCTTGAGTTCCTACAATGAGCAGTTCTTC. Drawing the rest from reference TRBV7-6 and TRBJ2-1, the complete variable domain is GAGVSQSPRYKVTKRGQDVALRCDPISGHVSLYWYRQALGQGPEFLTYFNYEAQQDKSGLPNDRFSAERPEGSISTLTIQRTEQRDSAMYRCASSLSSYNEQFFGPGTRLTVL.

In this sample, this clone turned up a few times. The chain carries TRBV30 and TRBJ2-7, with 7 bases aligning to TRBD1. Losses at the gene ends were 2 bases for V and 3 bases for J; bases not matched to a gene: 7. Per germline, CDR1 GTSNPN and CDR2 SVGIG (reference sequence). This CDR3 region has 14 residues. The CDR3 DNA reads TGTGCCTGGAGTCGACGAGGGACAGACTACGAGCAGTACTTC. Its translation: CAWSRRGTDYEQYF.

In this sample, this clone turned up a few times. The CDR3, as DNA: TGTGCCAGCAGCGGGGCGGGGGCGACCTCAGATACGCAGTATTTT. This gives the protein CASSGAGATSDTQYF. The chain employs TRBV7-9 and TRBJ2-3, with TRBD2 as a possible D gene (7 bases). V was clipped by 5 bases and J by 4 bases, with 16 bases between them. The CDR3 runs to 15 residues. CDR1 SEHNR and CDR2 FQNEAQ come from the germline V gene (reference sequence). Using reference TRBV7-9 and TRBJ2-3 for the parts outside the CDR3, the full variable domain is DTGVSQNPRHKITKRGQNVTFRCDPISEHNRLYWYRQTLGQGPEFLTYFQNEAQLEKSRLLSDRFSAERPKGSFSTLEIQRTEQGDSAMYLCASSGAGATSDTQYFGPGTRLTVL.

The J gene is TRBJ2-2, the V gene TRBV10-3; 12 nucleotides agree with TRBD1. Trimming cost V 3 bases and J 6 bases; bases outside gene matches: 5. The CDR3 has 16 residues. Germline CDR1 is ENHRY and CDR2 is SYGVKD. The CDR3 coding sequence is TGTGCCATCAGTGAACCGGGACAGGGGGCTCCCGGGGAGCTGTTTTTT. This sequence encodes CAISEPGQGAPGELFF.

The V gene is TRBV25-1, the J gene TRBJ1-1; 8 bases agree with TRBD1. Germline V CDR1 and CDR2: MGHDK, SYGVNS. Trimming removed 3 bases from V and 5 bases from J; junction bases left unmatched: 8. This CDR3 comprises 15 residues. This CDR3 reads CASSEQGARVTEAFF. CDR3 coding DNA: TGTGCCAGCAGTGAGCAGGGGGCAAGGGTGACTGAAGCTTTCTTT.

The DNA for the CDR3 is TGTGCCAGCAGCCGGGGACTAGCGGCCTCCTACGAGCAGTACTTC. Translating it yields CASSRGLAASYEQYF. The rearrangement joins TRBV5-6 to TRBJ2-7; 11 bases map to TRBD2. The CDR3 is 15 residues long. Germline V gives CDR1 SGHDT, CDR2 YYEEEE. V was pared by 4 bases and J by 0 bases, with 3 bases of the junction left unmatched.

The chain combines TRBV6-5 with TRBJ1-1, with 7 bases that match TRBD1. In germline, CDR1 is MNHEY, CDR2 SVGAGI. The CDR3 is made up of 13 amino acids. The trim removed 6 bases at V and 6 bases at J, leaving 7 bases unmatched. The CDR3 DNA sequence: TGTGCCAGCAGGCCGACAGGGATGGCTGAAGCTTTCTTT. This encodes CASRPTGMAEAFF.

This chain links TRBV5-4 with TRBJ2-2; 11 nucleotides agree with TRBD2. J was trimmed by 3 bases and V by 4 bases; bases with no gene match: 8. The CDR3 contains 17 residues. The germline V gene has CDR1 SGHNT and CDR2 YYREEE (reference sequence). CDR3: CASSLGLAGHDTGELFF. DNA for the CDR3: TGTGCCAGCAGCCTCGGACTAGCGGGTCATGACACCGGGGAGCTGTTTTTT.

This clone was counted only a few times. This chain connects TRBV2 to TRBJ1-2; 9 positions agree with TRBD1. J gave up 3 bases and V 6 bases, and 11 bases lay outside the gene matches. Germline CDR1 and CDR2: SNHLY and FYNNEI. The CDR3 spans 16 residues. The CDR3 DNA reads TGTGCCAGCAGGGGACCTATCGGGACAGGGCACTATGGCTACACCTTC. Its protein is CASRGPIGTGHYGYTF.

This clone was picked up a small number of times. The V gene is TRBV18, the J gene TRBJ1-3, with D uncertain. This CDR3 contains 17 residues. Germline CDR1 KGHSH, CDR2 LQKENI. V gave up 2 bases and J gave up 0 bases, with 14 bases separating them. The CDR3 nucleotides are TGTGCCAGCTCACCAATGGCAGTAACCTTCTCTGGAAACACCATATATTTT. Amino acids: CASSPMAVTFSGNTIYF.

V is TRBV5-1 and J is TRBJ2-5; 8 nucleotides match TRBD2. The trim removed 4 bases at V and 5 bases at J, leaving 7 bases unmatched. This CDR3 comprises 14 residues. Germline values: CDR1 SGHRS, CDR2 YFSETQ. Here the CDR3 DNA reads TGCGCCAGCAGCCCGGGGGGGGTGGATGAGACCCAGTACTTC. It encodes CASSPGGVDETQYF.

This sequence joins TRBV6-1 and TRBJ2-3; 9 nucleotides align to TRBD1. Germline V gene lookup returns CDR1 MNHNS and CDR2 SASEGT. Trimming at V came to 7 bases and at J to 12 bases, leaving 11 bases not matched to a gene. There are 13 residues in the CDR3. The CDR3 bases are TGTGCCAGCACTCCCGCGAGGGACAGGGCACAGTATTTT. This gives the protein CASTPARDRAQYF.

This sequence joins TRBV6-5 and TRBJ2-7; D perhaps matches TRBD2 (5 bases). V dropped 2 bases and J dropped 7 bases, with 12 bases sitting between them. Per the germline V gene, CDR1 is MNHEY and CDR2 is SVGAGI. The CDR3 contains 13 residues. This chain's CDR3 is CASSYKIGEEQYF. In DNA, the CDR3 is TGTGCCAGCAGTTACAAAATCGGGGAAGAGCAGTACTTC.

This chain uses TRBV6-1 with TRBJ2-3; 14 positions match TRBD2. J gave up 4 bases and V 4 bases, and 7 bases lay outside the gene matches. This CDR3 is 17 amino acids long. Germline CDR1 and CDR2: MNHNS and SASEGT. DNA of the CDR3: TGTGCCAGCAGTGGACTAGCGGGAGGGCCGGGAGCAGATACGCAGTATTTT. Translation gives CASSGLAGGPGADTQYF.

The chain recombines TRBV11-3 with TRBJ2-1; 12 bases are shared with TRBD1. The junction had 4 bases not matched to a gene; V was cut back by 4 bases and J by 3 bases. CDR1 is SGHNT, CDR2 YENEEA, per germline. The CDR3 length is 16 residues. CDR3 amino acids: CASSWGTGGLYNEQFF. The CDR3, as DNA: TGTGCCAGCAGCTGGGGGACAGGGGGCCTCTACAATGAGCAGTTCTTC.

A few counts support this clone. The CDR3 protein is CASSSTRGGSPLHF. The CDR3 DNA reads TGTGCCAGCAGTTCGACGCGCGGTGGGTCACCCCTCCACTTT. J is TRBJ1-6 and V is TRBV27; D ambiguous. V was clipped by 4 bases and J by 10 bases, with 14 bases between them. CDR1 and CDR2 from the germline V gene are MNHEY and SMNVEV (reference sequence). This CDR3 is 14 amino acids long.

DNA for the CDR3: TGTGCCAGCAGCTCACCGACAGGGGACACTGAAGCTTTCTTT. Translated, it gives CASSSPTGDTEAFF. J is TRBJ1-1 and V is TRBV7-9, with TRBD1 identical over 8 bases. The CDR3 runs to 14 residues. With V trimmed by 4 bases and J by 3 bases, 4 bases remained unmatched. Germline CDR1 is SEHNR and CDR2 is FQNEAQ (reference sequence).